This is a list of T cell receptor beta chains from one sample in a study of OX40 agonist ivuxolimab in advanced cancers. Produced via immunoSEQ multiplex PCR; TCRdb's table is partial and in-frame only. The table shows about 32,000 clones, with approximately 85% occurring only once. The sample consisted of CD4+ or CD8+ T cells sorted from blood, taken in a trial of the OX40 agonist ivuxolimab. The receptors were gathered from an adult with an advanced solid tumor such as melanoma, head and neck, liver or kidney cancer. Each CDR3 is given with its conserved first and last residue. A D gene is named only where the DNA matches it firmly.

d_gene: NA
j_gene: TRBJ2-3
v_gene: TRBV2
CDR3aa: CASSPAGRLGVTDTQYF

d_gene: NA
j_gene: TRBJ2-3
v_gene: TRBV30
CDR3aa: CALGTIEKQDTQYF

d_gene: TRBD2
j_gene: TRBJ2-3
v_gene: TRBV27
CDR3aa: CASSFSGGGATDTQYF

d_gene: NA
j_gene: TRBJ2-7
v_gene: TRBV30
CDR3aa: CAWSVEDGPYEQYF

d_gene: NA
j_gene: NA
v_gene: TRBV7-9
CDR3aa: CASSGQSVHEQYF

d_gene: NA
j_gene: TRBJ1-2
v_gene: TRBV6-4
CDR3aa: CASSDSIQGVYGYTF

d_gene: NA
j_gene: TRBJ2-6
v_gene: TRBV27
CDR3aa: CASSLSGANVLTF

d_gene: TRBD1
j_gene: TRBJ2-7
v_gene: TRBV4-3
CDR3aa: CASSQLPGQEYEQYF

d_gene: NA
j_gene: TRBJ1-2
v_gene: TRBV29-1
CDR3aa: CSVGGRTTNYGYTF

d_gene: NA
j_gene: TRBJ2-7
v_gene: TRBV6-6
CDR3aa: CASSYSLPEQYF

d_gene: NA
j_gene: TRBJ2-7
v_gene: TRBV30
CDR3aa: CAWSVETAGPYEQYF

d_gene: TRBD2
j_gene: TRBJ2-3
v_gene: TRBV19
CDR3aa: CASQIAGSDTQYF

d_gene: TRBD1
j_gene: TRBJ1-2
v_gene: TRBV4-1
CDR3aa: CASSQPADRDSGYTF

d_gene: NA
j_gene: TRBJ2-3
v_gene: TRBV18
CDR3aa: CASSPVAGRGSDTQYF

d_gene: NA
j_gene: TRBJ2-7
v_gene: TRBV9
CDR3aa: CASSVRDADSYEQYF

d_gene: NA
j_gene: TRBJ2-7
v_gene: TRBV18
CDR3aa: CASSPGQRVDEQYF

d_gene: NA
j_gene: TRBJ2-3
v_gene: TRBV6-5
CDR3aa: CASSLARVRDTQYF

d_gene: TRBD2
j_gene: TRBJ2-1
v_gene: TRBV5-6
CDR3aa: CASSPLAGGRNEQFF

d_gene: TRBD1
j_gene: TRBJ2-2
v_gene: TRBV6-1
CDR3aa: CASRTGGYTGELFF

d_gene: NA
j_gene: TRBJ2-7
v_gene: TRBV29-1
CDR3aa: CSVDGESYEQYF

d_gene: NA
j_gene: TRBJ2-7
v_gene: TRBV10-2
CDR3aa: CASGAGESSYEQYF

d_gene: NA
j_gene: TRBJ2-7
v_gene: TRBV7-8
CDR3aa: CASEAGRVGEQYF

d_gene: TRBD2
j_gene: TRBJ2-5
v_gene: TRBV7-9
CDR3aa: CASSLEATSTYQETQYF

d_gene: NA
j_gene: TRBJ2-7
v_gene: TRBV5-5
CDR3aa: CASSLEWGNEQYF

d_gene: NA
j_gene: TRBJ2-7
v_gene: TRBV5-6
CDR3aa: CASSAPFVSVSPYSYEQYF

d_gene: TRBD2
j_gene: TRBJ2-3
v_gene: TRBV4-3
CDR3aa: CASSQARASGADTDTQYF

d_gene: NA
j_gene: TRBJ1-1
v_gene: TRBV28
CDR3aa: CASSFDGHLNTEAFF

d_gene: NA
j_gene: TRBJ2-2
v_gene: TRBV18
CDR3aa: CASSSETGPSGELFF

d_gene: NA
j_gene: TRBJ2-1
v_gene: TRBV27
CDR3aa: CASSFSPGLYNEQFF

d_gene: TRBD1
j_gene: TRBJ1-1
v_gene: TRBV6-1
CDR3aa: CASSEDEGANTEAFF

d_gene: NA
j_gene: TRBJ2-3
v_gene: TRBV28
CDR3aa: CASSSGGAADTQYF

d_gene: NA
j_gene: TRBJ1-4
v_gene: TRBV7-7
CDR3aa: CASSSAIAGTGEKLFF

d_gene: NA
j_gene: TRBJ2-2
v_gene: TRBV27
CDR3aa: CASSFRTASSGELFF

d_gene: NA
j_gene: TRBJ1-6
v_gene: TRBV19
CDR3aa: CASSIAGGPSPLHF

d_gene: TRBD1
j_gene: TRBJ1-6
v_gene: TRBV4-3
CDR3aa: CASSQVSVGQGYSPLHF

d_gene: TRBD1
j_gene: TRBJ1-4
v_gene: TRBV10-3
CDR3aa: CAISDPQRTGGEKLFF

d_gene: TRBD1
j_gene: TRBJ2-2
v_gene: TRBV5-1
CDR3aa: CASFSTGALTGELFF

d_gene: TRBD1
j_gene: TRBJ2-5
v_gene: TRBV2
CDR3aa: CATLMFSGGQETQYF

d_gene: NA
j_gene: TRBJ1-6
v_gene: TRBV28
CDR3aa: CASSTQRGPLHF

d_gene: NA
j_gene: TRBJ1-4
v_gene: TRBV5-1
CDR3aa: CASSLTNEKLFF

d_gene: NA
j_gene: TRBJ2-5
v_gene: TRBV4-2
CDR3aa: CASSHFVNREQYF

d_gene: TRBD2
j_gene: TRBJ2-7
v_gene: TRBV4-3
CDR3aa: CASSYGLAGATYEQYF

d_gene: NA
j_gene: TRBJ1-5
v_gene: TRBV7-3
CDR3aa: CASSLNSNQPQHF

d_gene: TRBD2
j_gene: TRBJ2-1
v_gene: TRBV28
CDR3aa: CASSSLAGKTYNEQFF

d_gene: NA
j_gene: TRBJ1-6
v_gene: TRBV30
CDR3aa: CAWSGPGLVSPLHF

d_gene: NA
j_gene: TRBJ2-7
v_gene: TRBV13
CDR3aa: CASSLRGTTYEQYF

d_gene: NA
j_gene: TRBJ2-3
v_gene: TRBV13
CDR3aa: CASSLERADTQYF

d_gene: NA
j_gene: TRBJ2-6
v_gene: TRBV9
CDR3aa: CASSVAGSGANVLTF

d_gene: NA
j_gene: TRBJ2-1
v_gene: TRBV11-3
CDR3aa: CASSLVGVPNEQFF

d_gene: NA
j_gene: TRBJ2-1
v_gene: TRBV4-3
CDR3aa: CASSQDFQRGGSYNEQFF

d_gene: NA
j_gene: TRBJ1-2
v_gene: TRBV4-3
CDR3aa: CASSQDRGNYGYTF

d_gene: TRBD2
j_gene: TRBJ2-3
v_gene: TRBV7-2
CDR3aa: CASSSAGGDTQYF

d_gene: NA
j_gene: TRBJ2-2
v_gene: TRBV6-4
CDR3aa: CASSDSQGEVTPGELFF

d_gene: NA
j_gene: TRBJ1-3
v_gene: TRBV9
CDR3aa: CASSLDSSGNTIYF

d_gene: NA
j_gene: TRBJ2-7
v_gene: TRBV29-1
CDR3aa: CSVEDDGGHEQYF

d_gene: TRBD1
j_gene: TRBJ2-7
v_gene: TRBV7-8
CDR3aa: CASSLVGQGHYEQYF

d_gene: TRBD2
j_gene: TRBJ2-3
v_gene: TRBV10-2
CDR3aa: CASSEPTLAGGTDTQYF

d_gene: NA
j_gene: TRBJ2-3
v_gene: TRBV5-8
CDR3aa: CAPRGTRGDTQYF

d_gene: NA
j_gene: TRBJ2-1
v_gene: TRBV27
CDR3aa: CASSLVGGPNEQFF

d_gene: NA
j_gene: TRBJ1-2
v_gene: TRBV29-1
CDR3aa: CSVEDLGRAMGNYGYTF